Sequencing of this TCR beta chain was carried out in a study of T-cell reconstitution after alpha-beta-depleted transplantation in children. Broader study findings: T-cell counts and diversity at one year following transplant were attributed mainly to newly produced T cells.

Unique molecular identifiers were incorporated during preparation of the TCRbeta library. TCRdb re-analysed the PCR reads in MiXCR, keeping a single row per CDR3 protein. The table lists 350,000 to 500,000 distinct CDR3 sequences, approximately 42% of them singletons. Germline V CDR1 and CDR2: LNHNV, YYDKDF (reference sequence). The CDR3 totals 13 residues. Trimming shortened V by 3 bases and J by 5 bases, and 8 bases separated the two germline ends. Worth noting for this clonotype: Its specificity is unknown.

The sequences come from PBMCs, collected before TCRalphabeta/CD19-depleted stem cell transplant. The origin of this receptor is a girl aged 2-9 years with aplastic anemia, due to receive a stem cell transplant. The genes are TRBV15 and TRBJ2-1; tentatively, D is TRBD2 (6 bases). CDR3 loop: CATSSRLDNEQFF. The CDR3 region has the DNA TGTGCCACCAGCAGCCGACTAGACAATGAGCAGTTCTTC.